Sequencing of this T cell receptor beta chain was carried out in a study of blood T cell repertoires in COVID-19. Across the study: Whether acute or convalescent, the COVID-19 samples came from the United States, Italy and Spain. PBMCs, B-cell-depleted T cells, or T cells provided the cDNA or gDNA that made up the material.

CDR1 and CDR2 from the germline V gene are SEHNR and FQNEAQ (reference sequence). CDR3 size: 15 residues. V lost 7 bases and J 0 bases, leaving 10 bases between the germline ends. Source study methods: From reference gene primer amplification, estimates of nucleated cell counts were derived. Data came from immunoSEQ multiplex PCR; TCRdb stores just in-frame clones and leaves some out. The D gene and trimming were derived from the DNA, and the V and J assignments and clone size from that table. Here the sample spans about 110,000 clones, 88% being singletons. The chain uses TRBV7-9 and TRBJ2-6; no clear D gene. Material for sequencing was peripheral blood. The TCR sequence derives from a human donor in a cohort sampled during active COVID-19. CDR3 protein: CASTLGNSGANVLTF. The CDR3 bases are TGTGCCAGCACCCTCGGTAACTCTGGGGCCAACGTCCTGACTTTC.